Following are 7 T cell receptor beta chains from one sample sequenced in a study of control samples from healthy donors and cancer patients. Assay used: immunoSEQ multiplex PCR; TCRdb lists only in-frame clones, some missing. The sample carries about 180,000 clones, around 92% recorded once. Sequencing was carried out using blood. Receptors originate from a woman aged 35 to 49 in good health.

V usage is TRBV15 and J usage is TRBJ1-1, with 10 positions matching TRBD1. From germline, CDR1 is LNHNV and CDR2 YYDKDF (reference sequence). The length of the CDR3 is 15 residues. Trimming cost V 2 bases and J 9 bases; bases outside gene matches: 9. The CDR3 DNA follows: TGTGCCACCAGCAGATCCGGGGGGACAGGGGATAAAGCTTTCTTT. Protein product: CATSRSGGTGDKAFF.

The chain has TRBV15 and TRBJ2-3; 10 positions agree with TRBD2. Looked up from germline, CDR1 is LNHNV and CDR2 is YYDKDF (reference sequence). The CDR3 runs to 17 residues. The ends lost 0 bases at V and 3 bases at J; junction bases unmatched: 6. The CDR3, as DNA: TGTGCCACCAGCAGAGACCGAAGCGGGGGGGATACAGATACGCAGTATTTT. As protein: CATSRDRSGGDTDTQYF.

This clone occurred a few times. J is TRBJ2-1 and V is TRBV11-3, with TRBD1 matching 9 bases. V dropped 4 bases and J dropped 5; count of bases not matched to a gene: 6. The germline V gene encodes CDR1 SGHNT and CDR2 YENEEA. CDR3 size: 15 residues. CDR3 sequence (DNA): TGTGCCAGCAGCTCCCGACAGGGGGTAAACAATGAGCAGTTCTTC. Residues: CASSSRQGVNNEQFF.

In its sample, this clone was seen a few times. The chain joins TRBV27 to TRBJ1-2; tentative D call: TRBD1 (6 bases). In germline, CDR1 is MNHEY, CDR2 SMNVEV (reference sequence). The V end was cut by 5 bases, the J end by 7 bases, with 14 bases between. This CDR3 has 13 amino acids. In DNA, the CDR3 is TGTGCCAGCAGTCCCGGGGGCGGGGGTGGCTACACCTTC. Encoded protein: CASSPGGGGGYTF.

The rearrangement links TRBV2 to TRBJ1-1; weak D call: TRBD1 (5 bases). The CDR3 consists of 15 residues. The germline CDR1 and CDR2 sequences are SNHLY and FYNNEI. V dropped 4 bases and J dropped 1 base, with 13 bases sitting between them. CDR3 region: CASSAGAGANTEAFF. Written as DNA, the CDR3 is TGTGCCAGCAGTGCCGGGGCCGGGGCGAACACTGAAGCTTTCTTT.

The J gene is TRBJ2-5, the V gene TRBV3-1 (or the pseudogene TRBV3-2), with unresolved D. With 4 bases removed from V and 4 bases from J, the gap between germline ends came to 16 bases. The CDR3 totals 15 residues. In germline, CDR1 is LGHDT, CDR2 YNNKEL (reference sequence). Written as DNA, the CDR3 is TGTGCCAGCAGCCCTCGCGCAACCCGAGGAGAGACCCAGTACTTC. Translated, it gives CASSPRATRGETQYF.

This chain links TRBV6-5 with TRBJ1-1, with unresolved D. Trimming pared 5 bases from V and 5 bases from J, leaving 6 bases between. The CDR3 runs 11 residues. Germline V lookup: CDR1 MNHEY, CDR2 SVGAGI. As DNA, the CDR3 is TGTGCCAGCAGTCCTATGACTGAAGCTTTCTTT. Translated: CASSPMTEAFF.